This T cell receptor beta chain was captured by sequencing in a study of blood T cell repertoires in COVID-19. The wider study: COVID-19 samples from acute and convalescent phases originated in the United States, Italy and Spain. T cells, B-cell-depleted T cells, or PBMCs supplied cDNA or gDNA.

CDR1 is DFQATT and CDR2 is SNEGSKA in the germline V gene (reference sequence). CDR3 length equals 11 residues. Deletions cut 8 bases from V and 6 bases from J, with 11 bases between. Here immunoSEQ multiplex PCR was the method, and the copy in TCRdb shows in-frame clones only, minus some. The sample lists 280,000 or so clones; over 75% were seen once. The TCR originated in a human donor in a cohort sampled during active COVID-19. Sequencing was carried out using peripheral blood. The rearrangement links TRBV20-1 to TRBJ2-1; D is ambiguous. CDR3 nucleotides: TGCAGTTGCCGACTCTCCAATGAGCAGTTCTTC. This codes for CSCRLSNEQFF.